Listed below are T cell receptor beta chains from one sample, sequenced in a study of beta chain features in type 1 diabetes. Only in-frame clones appear in the TCRdb table, and some are missing; sequencing was by immunoSEQ multiplex PCR. This repertoire shows tens of thousands of clones, roughly 50% found once; its top ten account for 0.3%. The sequenced sample was stem cell memory CD4+ T cells from blood. The source is a man aged 30-40 years with type 1 diabetes. The conserved cysteine and the conserved F or W are not part of the CDR3 here. The order of the fields is V gene, J gene, CDR3 protein.

TRBV30	TRBJ1-1	AWSGFEGNTEAF
TRBV12-5	TRBJ1-1	ASGLVLTRSTEAF
TRBV5-1	TRBJ2-5	ASSVLAVQETQY
TRBV18	TRBJ1-1	ASSRPTENTEAF
TRBV5-1	TRBJ2-3	ASSFRLAGETTDTQY
TRBV5-4	TRBJ2-1	ASSLASAAYNEQF
TRBV7-9	TRBJ2-7	ASSPRGQGRDEQY
TRBV5-1	TRBJ2-4	ASSLTVAKNIQY
TRBV7-2	TRBJ2-2	ASSAYTTNTGELF
TRBV11-2	TRBJ2-7	ASSSGLAGAEQY
TRBV21-1	TRBJ2-7	ASALPAAVYEQY
TRBV2	TRBJ1-4	ASSEGGPSNEKLF
TRBV10-1	TRBJ2-1	ASSEGLAAPYNEQF
TRBV2	TRBJ2-5	ASSGVAGRQETQY
TRBV11-2	TRBJ2-2	ASSWRHQNTGELF
TRBV2	TRBJ1-2	ASSEALRQGHGYT
TRBV7-2	TRBJ2-3	ASSSWTSGRASTDTQY
TRBV7-2	TRBJ2-1	ASSLFEQGNEQF
TRBV12-1	TRBJ2-7	ASSPRRDGPCPIEQY
TRBV4-2	TRBJ1-4	ASSPTRTGSSTNEKLF
TRBV6-5	TRBJ2-7	ASSYRRGGGGEQY
TRBV11-2	TRBJ2-3	ASSLTSGSSTDTQY
TRBV6-5	TRBJ2-5	ATLGQGQETQY
TRBV19	TRBJ2-6	ASRQAISGANVLT
TRBV1	TRBJ1-2	TSSKDRDRRPVYGYT
TRBV28	TRBJ2-7	ASSHGQGIYEQY
TRBV6-1	TRBJ2-5	ASADRGETQY
TRBV5-1	TRBJ2-5	ASSHLSSGGGAEETQY
TRBV5-1	TRBJ2-2	ASSLSVRGIGTGELF
TRBV30	TRBJ2-1	AWGGPSDNEQF
TRBV28	TRBJ1-2	ASISGMEGYT
TRBV11-2	TRBJ2-5	ASSPGLGSY
TRBV18	TRBJ1-2	ASSPSGQDGYT
TRBV7-2	TRBJ1-1	ASTRVYTEAF
TRBV10-2	TRBJ2-1	ASSVPQGSYNEQF
TRBV9	TRBJ2-3	ASRRGDTQY
TRBV30	TRBJ2-3	AWSAPGHNTDTQY
TRBV19	TRBJ1-4	ASTRQGPDEKLF
TRBV5-1	TRBJ2-7	ASSLEGARAEQY
TRBV18	TRBJ2-2	ASSPRLAGGTTNTGELF
TRBV19	TRBJ2-5	ASSMEGRTGWETQY
TRBV29-1	TRBJ2-1	SVETGYEQF
TRBV30	TRBJ2-5	AWTLAGGNQETQY
TRBV19	TRBJ2-5	ASSIMETGKETQY
TRBV27	TRBJ2-2	ASSLSNSFTGELF
TRBV23-1	TRBJ1-1	ASSHSTGTEAF
TRBV7-2	TRBJ2-2	ASSPRAGELF